Following are 12 T cell receptor beta chains from one sample sequenced in a study of cytomegalovirus exposure and HLA in healthy donors. PCR employed 60 Vbeta and 13 Jbeta primers. Measured with immunoSEQ multiplex PCR; TCRdb has only the in-frame clones, and not every one. The sample includes roughly 90,000 clones, approximately 69% seen only once; the top ten take approximately 20%. Sequencing was performed on PBMCs. The source is a man aged 25-45 years in good health and CMV-seropositive.

The chain carries TRBV7-8 and TRBJ2-1; TRBD1 aligns across 10 bases. CDR1 and CDR2 from the germline V gene are SGHVS and FQNEAQ. The CDR3 sequence is 16 residues long. V was pared by 0 bases and J by 2 bases, with 1 base of the junction left unmatched. The CDR3 is CASSLAGTGAYNEQFF. CDR3 sequence (DNA): TGTGCCAGCAGCTTAGCGGGGACAGGGGCCTACAATGAGCAGTTCTTC.

The chain is built from TRBV7-3 and TRBJ2-5; 8 bases align to TRBD2. Germline trimming cut 1 base from V and 1 base from J; bases unmatched to any gene: 2. Germline V gene lookup returns CDR1 SGHTA and CDR2 FQGTGA. This CDR3 is 15 amino acids long. The CDR3: CASSLNGGGQETQYF. DNA of the CDR3: TGTGCCAGCAGCTTAAACGGGGGGGGCCAAGAGACCCAGTACTTC.

The chain couples TRBV16 to TRBJ2-3; 10 bases match TRBD2. J gave up 8 bases and V 2 bases, and 10 bases lay outside the gene matches. The V gene's germline CDR1 is KGHSY and CDR2 FQNENV. The CDR3 loop spans 16 amino acids. The CDR3 DNA is TGTGCCAGCAGCCAACCAGCGGGAGGGCCCGACGGTACGCAGTATTTT. Protein product: CASSQPAGGPDGTQYF.

This clone was observed a few times. The chain employs TRBV15 and TRBJ2-6, with D tentatively TRBD2 (6 bases). V dropped 0 bases and J dropped 3 bases, with 12 bases sitting between them. The CDR3 covers 17 residues. CDR1 is LNHNV, CDR2 YYDKDF, per germline (reference sequence). The CDR3 DNA reads as TGTGCCACCAGCAGAGATCGAGTCGGGAGTGGGGCCAACGTCCTGACTTTC. Translated, it gives CATSRDRVGSGANVLTF.

This chain uses TRBV13 with TRBJ2-1; the D gene is possibly TRBD1 (6 bases). In germline, CDR1 is PRHDT, CDR2 FYEKMQ (reference sequence). V was trimmed by 5 bases and J by 7 bases, leaving 12 bases between them. The CDR3 has 13 residues. The CDR3 DNA follows: TGTGCCAGCAGCCAGGACAGTTCGAATGAGCAGTTCTTC. Encoded protein: CASSQDSSNEQFF.

The chain uses TRBV10-3 and TRBJ1-5, with 7 bases matching TRBD1. The trim removed 7 bases at V and 5 bases at J, leaving 5 bases unmatched. The germline V gene encodes CDR1 ENHRY and CDR2 SYGVKD. This CDR3 has 13 amino acids. The DNA for the CDR3 is TGTGCCATCACCAACGGACAGGATCAGCCCCAGCATTTT. This translates into CAITNGQDQPQHF.

The rearrangement links TRBV5-1 to TRBJ1-1; D is uncertain. V was cut by 0 bases and J by 2 bases, with 11 bases left in between. This CDR3 is 15 amino acids long. Germline V gene sequence: CDR1 SGHRS, CDR2 YFSETQ. The CDR3 spells CASSLAGPLNTEAFF. The CDR3 bases are TGCGCCAGCAGCTTGGCAGGTCCTCTTAACACTGAAGCTTTCTTT.

CDR3 nucleotides: TGCAGCGTTGAATTCGGGGCAGGGGCACTCATGAACACTGAAGCTTTCTTT. Its protein product is CSVEFGAGALMNTEAFF. V gene TRBV29-1 combines with J gene TRBJ1-1, with a weak D call TRBD1 (6 bases). The CDR3 loop spans 17 amino acids. Germline lookup yields CDR1 SQVTM and CDR2 ANQGSEA. V gave up 2 bases and J gave up 0 bases, with 19 bases separating them.

A word on this clone: Its ends do not fully match the called genes, so a read error is possible. The rearrangement links TRBV7-9 to TRBJ2-7, with TRBD2 identical over 11 bases. The CDR3 runs 18 residues. Germline lookup yields CDR1 SEHNR and CDR2 FQNEAQ (reference sequence). In DNA, the CDR3 is TGTTCCAGCAGCTGGGATAGCGGGGGGGTGTTCCTCTCCTACGAGCAGTACTTC. Its protein product is CSSSWDSGGVFLSYEQYF.

The chain couples TRBV7-2 to TRBJ1-5; D is unresolved. Trimming took off 3 bases at V and 3 bases at J, with 12 bases between the two ends. From germline, CDR1 is SGHTA and CDR2 FQGNSA. The length of the CDR3 is 15 residues. The CDR3, as DNA: TGTGCCAGCAGCTTGCGGGCCGCGATCAATCAGCCCCAGCATTTT. Translated: CASSLRAAINQPQHF.

The chain joins TRBV6-6 to TRBJ2-5; TRBD2 matches 12 bases. Trimming removed 2 bases from V and 9 bases from J; junction bases left unmatched: 10. The CDR3 extends over 16 amino acids. Germline V gene sequence: CDR1 MNHNY, CDR2 SVGAGI (reference sequence). In nucleotides, the CDR3 is TGTGCCAGCAGTTACCACGGACTAGCGGGGAGTGAGGCCCAGTACTTC. Protein sequence: CASSYHGLAGSEAQYF.

In its sample, this clone was seen a few times. The rearrangement uses TRBV7-3 and TRBJ2-3; tentatively, D is TRBD1 (5 bases). V was shortened by 2 bases and J by 4 bases, with 13 bases between the two germline ends. The CDR3 runs to 15 residues. Per the germline V gene, CDR1 is SGHTA and CDR2 is FQGTGA. The CDR3 reads CASSLGLQGPDTQYF. The CDR3 DNA reads as TGTGCCAGCAGCTTAGGGTTGCAGGGCCCAGATACGCAGTATTTT.